This TCR beta chain derives from a study of early T cells in non-severe SARS-CoV-2 infection. Study-wide context: Unpaired chains resulted from sequencing bulk RNA of unsorted whole blood.

Unique molecular identifiers (one per individual cDNA molecule) were attached. Each CDR3 protein gets one entry after TCRdb re-called the 5' RACE reads with MiXCR. The table shows 70,000 or so distinct CDR3 sequences, with 4.6% occurring only once. Germline V gene sequence: CDR1 SGHRS, CDR2 YFSETQ. V was clipped by 4 bases and J by 11 bases; unmatched bases: 17. There are 15 residues in the CDR3. The chain recombines TRBV5-1 with TRBJ1-1, with 7 nucleotides matching TRBD1. Sample: whole blood, taken at baseline. This TCR came from an adult who was a healthcare worker with PCR-confirmed SARS-CoV-2 infection or an uninfected control (not recorded which). The donor label of this sample is uncertain. CDR3 loop: CASSPETGPHEWAFF. CDR3 nucleotides: TGCGCCAGCAGCCCGGAGACAGGGCCCCATGAATGGGCTTTCTTT.